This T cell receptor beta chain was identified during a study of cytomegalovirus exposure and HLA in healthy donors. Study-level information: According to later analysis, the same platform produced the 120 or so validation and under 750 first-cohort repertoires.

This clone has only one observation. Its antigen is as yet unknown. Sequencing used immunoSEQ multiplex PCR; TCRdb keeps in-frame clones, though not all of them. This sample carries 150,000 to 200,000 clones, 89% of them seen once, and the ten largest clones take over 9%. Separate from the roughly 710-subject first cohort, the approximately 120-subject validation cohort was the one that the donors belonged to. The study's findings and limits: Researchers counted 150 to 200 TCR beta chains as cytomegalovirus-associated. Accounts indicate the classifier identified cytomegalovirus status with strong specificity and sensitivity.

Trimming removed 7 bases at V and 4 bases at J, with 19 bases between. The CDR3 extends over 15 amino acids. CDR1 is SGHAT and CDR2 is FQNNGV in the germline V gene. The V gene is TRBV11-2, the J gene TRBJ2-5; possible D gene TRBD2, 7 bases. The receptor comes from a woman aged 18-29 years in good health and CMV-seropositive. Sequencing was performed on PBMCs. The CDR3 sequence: CASKTSLGGGETQYF. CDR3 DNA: TGTGCCAGCAAGACTTCCCTAGGGGGGGGAGAGACCCAGTACTTC.